The 17 T cell receptor beta chains given below trace back to one sample, sequenced in a study of T-cell memory formation after mild COVID-19. One entry per CDR3 protein results from TCRdb running MiXCR on the 5' RACE reads. Seen here are a few hundred thousand distinct CDR3 sequences, 20% to 25% observed once, and the top ten hold roughly 8.1%. The sample was PBMCs or a T cell subset sorted from them (not recorded which). All receptors derive from an adult woman who had mild COVID-19 (a few samples of this study predate the infection). Cell type and time point are not known.

The chain uses TRBV24-1 and TRBJ1-4; tentative D call: TRBD1 (5 bases). This CDR3 has 17 residues. V gave up 3 bases and J gave up 4 bases, with 17 bases separating them. CDR1 KGHDR and CDR2 SFDVKD come from the germline V gene. The CDR3 spells CATSDDRDERFNEKLFF. CDR3 sequence (DNA): TGTGCCACCAGTGATGACCGGGACGAAAGATTTAATGAAAAACTGTTTTTT.

The rearrangement uses TRBV7-6 and TRBJ2-7; D remains ambiguous. In germline, CDR1 is SGHVS, CDR2 FNYEAQ. Trimming shortened V by 1 base and J by 5 bases, and 12 bases separated the two germline ends. The CDR3 has 14 amino acids. The CDR3 region is CASSLGSPPHEQYF. DNA for the CDR3: TGTGCCAGCAGCTTAGGGTCACCGCCCCACGAGCAGTACTTC.

This clonotype has just a few counts. This rearrangement joins TRBV24-1 to TRBJ1-1; 9 bases align to TRBD1. V lost 4 bases and J lost 5; bases outside the gene matches: 10. CDR1 and CDR2 (germline): KGHDR, SFDVKD. The CDR3 sequence is 16 residues long. The CDR3 nucleotides are TGTGCCACCAGTGAACCGGACAGGGGAGAAGGGACTGAAGCTTTCTTT. Translated, it gives CATSEPDRGEGTEAFF.

This clonotype has more than one count but fewer than ten. In nucleotides, the CDR3 is TGCAGTGCTCCCGTCCACGTGGGGGACAATGAGCAGTTCTTC. Protein: CSAPVHVGDNEQFF. The chain carries TRBV20-1 and TRBJ2-1; D may correspond to TRBD1 or TRBD2 (5 bases each). This CDR3 is built from 14 residues. The germline V gene encodes CDR1 DFQATT and CDR2 SNEGSKA (reference sequence). V lost 5 bases to trimming and J lost 5 bases, with 16 bases between them.

There are a few counts of this clonotype. The chain employs TRBV7-2 and TRBJ2-5, with D maybe TRBD1 (6 bases). The germline V gene encodes CDR1 SGHTA and CDR2 FQGNSA. This CDR3 has 15 amino acids. V gave up 3 bases and J gave up 5 bases, with 16 bases separating them. The CDR3 bases are TGTGCCAGCAGCTTGGGCAGGGGCTATCTGGAGACCCAGTACTTC. Its protein product is CASSLGRGYLETQYF.

The table lists this clonotype with a count of one. V and J are TRBV27 and TRBJ2-5; possible D gene TRBD1, 6 bases. The CDR3 totals 13 residues. V lost 6 bases and J 6 bases, leaving 14 bases between the germline ends. In germline, CDR1 is MNHEY, CDR2 SMNVEV (reference sequence). CDR3 sequence reads: CASSRQGIQTQYF. The CDR3 DNA reads TGTGCCAGCAGCCGGCAGGGGATCCAGACCCAGTACTTC.

The chain carries TRBV15 and TRBJ1-4; 7 positions match TRBD1. Germline CDR1 is LNHNV and CDR2 is YYDKDF (reference sequence). The CDR3 contains 13 residues. V gave up 5 bases and J gave up 5 bases; unmatched junction bases: 2. In DNA form, the CDR3 reads TGTGCCACCAGCTGGGGACAGAATGAAAAACTGTTTTTT. Protein sequence: CATSWGQNEKLFF.

This clonotype was recorded a few times. The J gene is TRBJ2-3, the V gene TRBV11-3; D may be TRBD1 or TRBD2 (6 bases each). Trimming removed 5 bases at V and 2 bases at J, with 17 bases between. The CDR3 loop spans 16 amino acids. Looked up from germline, CDR1 is SGHNT and CDR2 is YENEEA. The CDR3 region is CASSQGQGLATDTQYF. CDR3 coding DNA: TGTGCCAGCAGCCAGGGGCAGGGACTCGCCACAGATACGCAGTATTTT.

V gene TRBV5-3 combines with J gene TRBJ2-5, with a weak D call TRBD1 (6 bases). TRBV5-3 is reported as an ORF; its role is uncertain. This CDR3 spans 12 amino acids. Between the trimmed V and J ends, which lost 4 bases and 7 bases, there was a span of 11 bases. The CDR3 sequence: CARSPDSGTQYF. In DNA, the CDR3 is TGTGCCAGAAGCCCGGACAGTGGGACCCAGTACTTC.

This clonotype was seen a few times. The gene calls are TRBV5-5 and TRBJ1-5, with D perhaps matching TRBD1 (5 bases). V lost 3 bases and J 1 base, leaving 11 bases between the germline ends. The germline V gene encodes CDR1 SGHKS and CDR2 YYEKEE (reference sequence). This CDR3 has 15 amino acids. The CDR3 sequence: CASSWDWSSNQPQHF. CDR3 DNA: TGTGCCAGCAGCTGGGACTGGTCCAGCAATCAGCCCCAGCATTTT.

This clonotype has a handful of counts. This chain uses TRBV18 with TRBJ2-3, with D possibly TRBD2 on 6 matching bases. Trimming took off 3 bases at V and 0 bases at J, with 10 bases between the two ends. The CDR3 is made up of 15 amino acids. Germline V gives CDR1 KGHSH, CDR2 LQKENI. The CDR3 sequence is CASSPAGISTDTQYF. The CDR3 region has the DNA TGTGCCAGCTCACCTGCGGGGATCAGCACAGATACGCAGTATTTT.

The chain carries TRBV4-1 and TRBJ2-1, with 10 bases aligning to TRBD1. The CDR3 runs 15 residues. Germline V gene lookup returns CDR1 MGHRA and CDR2 YSYEKL. Trimming at V came to 1 base and at J to 7 bases, leaving 4 bases not matched to a gene. DNA for the CDR3: TGCGCCAGCAGCCAAGGGGACAGGGGAGCGAATGAGCAGTTCTTC. Its protein product is CASSQGDRGANEQFF.

This clonotype was detected only a few times. V and J are TRBV11-2 and TRBJ2-7, with 13 bases that match TRBD2. V shed 5 bases, J shed 2 bases, and the junction held 9 bases outside the gene matches. Germline CDR1 SGHAT, CDR2 FQNNGV. The CDR3 covers 17 residues. In nucleotides, the CDR3 is TGTGCCAGCAGCACTAGGACGGGACTAGCGGGGACCTACGAGCAGTACTTC. The encoded protein is CASSTRTGLAGTYEQYF.

The chain carries TRBV5-1 and TRBJ2-3, with D uncertain. The CDR3 contains 14 residues. The germline V gene encodes CDR1 SGHRS and CDR2 YFSETQ. V lost 0 bases and J 0 bases, leaving 5 bases between the germline ends. This CDR3 is CASSLERSTDTQYF. The CDR3 nucleotides read TGCGCCAGCAGCTTGGAACGGAGCACAGATACGCAGTATTTT.

The chain carries TRBV11-2 and TRBJ2-3; TRBD1 aligns across 8 bases. CDR1 and CDR2 from the germline V gene are SGHAT and FQNNGV. V lost 5 bases, J lost 4 bases, and 5 bases stayed unmatched. The CDR3 spans 14 residues. In DNA form, the CDR3 reads TGTGCCAGCAGCCCCAGGACAGGGTCAGATACGCAGTATTTT. Protein: CASSPRTGSDTQYF.

This clonotype was observed many times. V is TRBV5-5 and J is TRBJ1-2; TRBD1 might be the D (6 bases). The CDR3 totals 13 residues. Trimming removed 3 bases from V and 6 bases from J, with 12 bases in between. Germline CDR1 and CDR2: SGHKS and YYEKEE (reference sequence). The CDR3 nucleotides read TGTGCCAGCAGCTCGGGGACATCGCATGGCTACACCTTC. Amino acid sequence: CASSSGTSHGYTF.

This clonotype was detected only a few times. The CDR3 sequence is CASSRRDGEGPQETQYF. The CDR3 DNA sequence: TGTGCCAGCAGTCGCCGAGATGGAGAGGGGCCTCAAGAGACCCAGTACTTC. The chain links TRBV7-9 to TRBJ2-5; D may match TRBD1 or TRBD2 (5 bases each). Germline values: CDR1 SEHNR, CDR2 FQNEAQ (reference sequence). This CDR3 comprises 17 residues. Trimming shortened V by 6 bases and J by 2 bases, and 22 bases separated the two germline ends.